This entry lists 29 T cell receptor beta chains sequenced from one sample in a study of blood T cell repertoires in COVID-19. Profiled with immunoSEQ multiplex PCR; TCRdb holds only in-frame clones, not every one. The sample has roughly 150,000 clones, approximately 88% seen once. The sequencing sample was made of peripheral blood. These receptors all stem from a human donor in a cohort sampled during active COVID-19.

The CDR3 region has the DNA TGTGCCAGCAGCCCCAGGGAGGCTGGAAACACCATATATTTT. Translation gives CASSPREAGNTIYF. The rearrangement uses TRBV9 and TRBJ1-3, with D possibly TRBD1 on 5 matching bases. CDR3 length equals 14 residues. The V and J ends lost 4 bases and 2 bases respectively, with 10 bases between them. Germline CDR1 and CDR2: SGDLS and YYNGEE.

The gene calls are TRBV10-3 and TRBJ2-1; 14 nucleotides align to TRBD2. Germline trimming cut 1 base from V and 1 base from J; bases unmatched to any gene: 9. This CDR3 is 20 amino acids long. Germline-derived CDR1 and CDR2 are ENHRY and SYGVKD. The CDR3 nucleotides are TGTGCCATCAGTGAGTTAATAGGGACTAGCGGGGGCATTTCCTACAATGAGCAGTTCTTC. Protein sequence: CAISELIGTSGGISYNEQFF.

In this sample, this clone turned up once. This sequence joins TRBV27 and TRBJ2-7; D possibly corresponds to TRBD2 (7 bases). From germline, CDR1 is MNHEY and CDR2 SMNVEV (reference sequence). The CDR3 is made up of 15 amino acids. V lost 8 bases to trimming and J lost 2 bases, with 19 bases between them. Here the CDR3 reads CASGFGGLAAYEQYF. The CDR3 region has the DNA TGTGCCAGCGGATTCGGGGGGCTGGCCGCCTACGAGCAGTACTTC.

The CDR3 spells CASSIRGLAGGPGRETQYF. CDR3 DNA: TGTGCCAGTAGTATCAGGGGCCTAGCGGGAGGGCCAGGACGAGAGACCCAGTACTTC. The chain combines TRBV19 with TRBJ2-5, with 12 positions matching TRBD2. The trim removed 3 bases at V and 4 bases at J, leaving 15 bases unmatched. The CDR3 runs 19 residues. In germline, CDR1 is LNHDA, CDR2 SQIVND (reference sequence).

The chain is built from TRBV18 and TRBJ2-1; D is perhaps TRBD2 (5 bases). Deletions cut 2 bases from V and 3 bases from J, with 8 bases between. Germline CDR1 and CDR2: KGHSH and LQKENI. The CDR3 extends over 14 amino acids. The DNA of the CDR3 is TGTGCCAGCTCACCAGCGGGCATCTACAATGAGCAGTTCTTC. Protein product: CASSPAGIYNEQFF.

The genes are TRBV4-1 and TRBJ2-7; 7 bases match TRBD2. Germline V CDR1 and CDR2: MGHRA, YSYEKL. V was clipped by 3 bases and J by 6 bases; unmatched bases: 5. The CDR3 sequence is 13 residues long. This CDR3 is CASSQVLAAEQYF. CDR3 in DNA: TGCGCCAGCAGCCAGGTTCTAGCGGCCGAGCAGTACTTC.

The chain uses TRBV4-1 and TRBJ2-7; D is undetermined. CDR3 length equals 12 residues. Germline V gene sequence: CDR1 MGHRA, CDR2 YSYEKL. The germline V and J ends were trimmed by 1 base and 5 bases, with 6 bases remaining between them. CDR3 protein: CASSQVGDEQYF. In DNA form, the CDR3 reads TGCGCCAGCAGCCAAGTCGGTGACGAGCAGTACTTC.

The chain recombines TRBV14 with TRBJ2-7, with TRBD1 matching 11 bases. V dropped 4 bases and J dropped 6; count of bases not matched to a gene: 5. Germline V gene lookup returns CDR1 SGHDN and CDR2 FVKESK. This CDR3 has 14 residues. The CDR3 is CASSRRTGGVEQYF. For the CDR3, the DNA is TGTGCCAGCAGCCGGAGGACAGGGGGCGTCGAGCAGTACTTC.

The chain uses TRBV28 and TRBJ1-2, with D tentatively TRBD1 (6 bases). The CDR3 contains 14 residues. Trimming cost V 6 bases and J 8 bases, with 19 bases left between them. Germline CDR1 reads MDHEN; CDR2 reads SYDVKM. CDR3 protein: CASSPQGGAVGYTF. CDR3 bases: TGTGCCAGCAGCCCACAAGGGGGGGCTGTGGGCTACACCTTC.

The chain links TRBV11-2 to TRBJ2-1; possible D gene TRBD2, 5 bases. The CDR3 is 14 residues long. V lost 1 base to trimming and J lost 5 bases, with 9 bases between them. Germline CDR1 reads SGHAT; CDR2 reads FQNNGV. The CDR3 here is CASSLGLQHNEQFF. As DNA, the CDR3 is TGTGCCAGCAGCTTAGGACTACAACACAATGAGCAGTTCTTC.

J is TRBJ2-7 and V is TRBV4-2, with a possible D match to TRBD2 (6 bases). Germline assignment: CDR1 LGHNA and CDR2 YNFKEQ. Deletions cut 0 bases from V and 6 bases from J, with 21 bases between. This CDR3 is 17 amino acids long. The CDR3 region has the DNA TGTGCCAGCAGCCAAGAGGGCTCGGCGGCCAGGGAGGCCGAGCAGTACTTC. It yields the protein CASSQEGSAAREAEQYF.

The V and J genes are TRBV25-1 and TRBJ1-2; D gene ambiguous. This CDR3 region has 13 residues. The germline V gene encodes CDR1 MGHDK and CDR2 SYGVNS. The ends were cut back, 6 bases at V and 8 bases at J, with 16 bases in the middle. The CDR3 is CASRMTGSSGYTF. The CDR3 DNA is TGTGCCAGCAGGATGACGGGGTCTAGCGGCTACACCTTC.

This clone was seen once. The genes are TRBV2 and TRBJ1-6; no clear D. This CDR3 has 17 residues. Germline CDR1 SNHLY, CDR2 FYNNEI. V lost 4 bases to trimming and J lost 4 bases, with 17 bases between them. This CDR3 reads CASSVESLEGYNSPLHF. The CDR3 DNA reads TGTGCCAGCAGTGTGGAGTCCCTCGAAGGATATAATTCACCCCTCCACTTT.

This clone is a singleton in its sample. The CDR3 bases are TGTGCCACCAGTGCCTTCCCCCCGCCCAGCTCCTACAATGAGCAGTTCTTC. Translation gives CATSAFPPPSSYNEQFF. The chain joins TRBV24-1 to TRBJ2-1; D is ambiguous. The CDR3 runs to 17 residues. Trimming shortened V by 5 bases and J by 0 bases, and 16 bases separated the two germline ends. Germline values: CDR1 KGHDR, CDR2 SFDVKD.

Comment on this clone: At the DNA level, this CDR3 is encoded by other sequences in the same sample as well. This CDR3 reads CASSLTANTEAFF. The CDR3 bases are TGTGCCAGCAGCTTAACTGCGAACACTGAAGCTTTCTTT. The rearrangement joins TRBV7-2 to TRBJ1-1, with D unclear. The CDR3 consists of 13 residues. Germline V gene data show CDR1 as SGHTA and CDR2 as FQGNSA. V was cut by 2 bases and J by 1 base, with 5 bases left in between. The variable domain in full, with the rest retrieved from reference TRBV7-2 and TRBJ1-1, is GAGVSQSPSNKVTEKGKDVELRCDPISGHTALYWYRQSLGQGLEFLIYFQGNSAPDKSGLPSDRFSAERTGGSVSTLTIQRTQQEDSAVYLCASSLTANTEAFFGQGTRLTVV.

V gene TRBV6-5 combines with J gene TRBJ2-3; the D gene is possibly TRBD2 (5 bases). This CDR3 is built from 12 residues. Trimming stripped 6 bases from V and 4 bases from J, with 8 bases between. Germline assignment: CDR1 MNHEY and CDR2 SVGAGI. The CDR3 spells CASRRVPDTQYF. As DNA, the CDR3 is TGTGCCAGCAGGAGGGTCCCAGATACGCAGTATTTT.

CDR3 sequence (DNA): TGTGCCAGCAGCTTCACCGGGACTAAAGGCGAGCAGTACTTC. Protein: CASSFTGTKGEQYF. The rearrangement joins TRBV9 to TRBJ2-7; TRBD2 agrees at 7 bases. V lost 4 bases and J lost 6; bases outside the gene matches: 10. The CDR3 sequence is 14 residues long. Germline CDR1 reads SGDLS; CDR2 reads YYNGEE.

The sample holds one count of this clone. The rearrangement links TRBV5-5 to TRBJ1-3; D is unresolved. Germline V gene data show CDR1 as SGHKS and CDR2 as YYEKEE (reference sequence). CDR3 length equals 15 residues. Between the trimmed V and J ends, which lost 0 bases and 4 bases, there was a span of 11 bases. DNA of the CDR3: TGTGCCAGCAGCTTGGCTGCAGTTGAAGGAAACACCATATATTTT. Translating it yields CASSLAAVEGNTIYF.

The chain recombines TRBV6-5 with TRBJ2-3, with D perhaps TRBD1 (6 bases). Deletions cut 6 bases from V and 5 bases from J, with 9 bases between. The CDR3 spans 12 residues. Germline-derived CDR1 and CDR2 are MNHEY and SVGAGI. The CDR3 DNA is TGTGCCAGCAGCCTAGGGGGAGATACGCAGTATTTT. Translation gives CASSLGGDTQYF.

V usage is TRBV5-6 and J usage is TRBJ2-7; TRBD1 aligns across 8 bases. The CDR3 sequence is 15 residues long. The V segment lost 0 bases and the J segment 5 bases; nucleotides outside the gene matches: 7. The germline V gene encodes CDR1 SGHDT and CDR2 YYEEEE. The CDR3 nucleotides read TGTGCCAGCAGCTTGGGATCAGGGGGCAATCACGAGCAGTACTTC. This codes for CASSLGSGGNHEQYF.

This CDR3 reads CASSQDPGRAPDTQYF. CDR3 bases: TGTGCCAGCAGCCAAGATCCCGGGAGGGCCCCCGATACGCAGTATTTT. This sequence joins TRBV4-2 and TRBJ2-3, with 8 nucleotides matching TRBD2. This CDR3 has 16 residues. V dropped 0 bases and J dropped 6; count of bases not matched to a gene: 8. Germline CDR1 LGHNA, CDR2 YNFKEQ.

This clone was counted a single time. The chain carries TRBV7-2 and TRBJ1-2; 10 bases fit TRBD1. The length of the CDR3 is 15 residues. CDR1 SGHTA and CDR2 FQGNSA come from the germline V gene. V shed 1 base, J shed 8 bases, and the junction held 7 bases outside the gene matches. In DNA form, the CDR3 reads TGTGCCAGCAGCTTAGATGGGACAGGGGTGGTAGGCTACACCTTC. It encodes CASSLDGTGVVGYTF.

The chain links TRBV15 to TRBJ1-1, with a possible D match to TRBD1 (6 bases). Per the germline V gene, CDR1 is LNHNV and CDR2 is YYDKDF (reference sequence). Between the trimmed V and J ends, which lost 0 bases and 1 base, there was a span of 12 bases. The CDR3 spans 16 residues. Written as DNA, the CDR3 is TGTGCCACCAGCAGAGATTTCAGGGGTTCGAACACTGAAGCTTTCTTT. Encoded protein: CATSRDFRGSNTEAFF.

This clone was seen more than once but under ten times. The sample has other DNA sequences that encode this CDR3 too. J is TRBJ1-2 and V is TRBV19; 7 bases map to TRBD1. CDR1 is LNHDA and CDR2 is SQIVND in the germline V gene (reference sequence). V was pared by 9 bases and J by 2 bases, with 6 bases of the junction left unmatched. The CDR3 covers 13 residues. This chain's CDR3 is CASSRDSNYGYTF. DNA of the CDR3: TGTGCCAGCTCCCGGGACAGCAACTATGGCTACACCTTC.

This clone was detected only once. This chain connects TRBV28 to TRBJ1-5; D gene ambiguous. The CDR3 covers 12 residues. Trimming took 3 bases from V and 7 from J, leaving 7 bases between them. Germline CDR1 and CDR2: MDHEN and SYDVKM. DNA of the CDR3: TGTGCCAGCAGTTTTAACGGGCAGCCCCAGCATTTT. As protein: CASSFNGQPQHF.

The chain links TRBV11-3 to TRBJ1-1, with 7 nucleotides matching TRBD1. Germline lookup yields CDR1 SGHNT and CDR2 YENEEA. V lost 6 bases, J lost 3 bases, and 1 base stayed unmatched. This CDR3 is built from 12 residues. CDR3 residues: CASSDRDTEAFF. The CDR3 DNA reads as TGTGCCAGCAGTGACAGGGACACTGAAGCTTTCTTT.

The chain combines TRBV30 with TRBJ1-6, with unresolved D. V was clipped by 0 bases and J by 7 bases, with 16 bases between them. CDR1 and CDR2 (germline): GTSNPN, SVGIG (reference sequence). The CDR3 runs 16 residues. The CDR3 region has the DNA TGTGCCTGGAGTGTAATAAGTTGGCCGGGGAATTCACCCCTCCACTTT. Translating it yields CAWSVISWPGNSPLHF.

This clone was counted between two and nine times. This rearrangement joins TRBV6-5 to TRBJ1-3; TRBD1 is a possible D gene (5 bases). Germline V gives CDR1 MNHEY, CDR2 SVGAGI. V lost 7 bases to trimming and J lost 4 bases, with 14 bases between them. The CDR3 sequence is 14 residues long. For the CDR3, the DNA is TGTGCCAGCATTCTACGGGGGAGAGGAAACACCATATATTTT. This codes for CASILRGRGNTIYF.

The V call is TRBV7-2, the J call TRBJ2-3; no reliable D call. Germline V gene data show CDR1 as SGHTA and CDR2 as FQGNSA. V was cut by 0 bases and J by 3 bases, with 10 bases left in between. CDR3 size: 15 residues. The CDR3: CASSLAAADTDTQYF. The CDR3 DNA follows: TGTGCCAGCAGCTTAGCCGCTGCGGATACAGATACGCAGTATTTT.